Listed below are T cell receptor beta chains from one sample, sequenced in a study of blood T cell repertoires in COVID-19. Libraries were prepared by immunoSEQ multiplex PCR; TCRdb keeps only in-frame clonotypes and omits some of them. The sample lists roughly 45,000 clones, around 78% occurring once. The material sequenced was peripheral blood. The origin of the receptors is a human donor in a cohort sampled during active COVID-19. The CDR3 runs from the conserved cysteine through the conserved F or W. The order of the fields is clone size, J gene, D gene, V gene, CDR3 protein, CDR3 DNA. A D gene is named only where the DNA matches it firmly. The size of a clone is reported for some rows only, either as once, few or many, or as a class for expanded clones.

. TRBJ1-1 TRBD1 TRBV29-1 CSVEGAGQGDTEAFF TGCAGCGTTGAAGGTGCAGGACAGGGGGACACTGAAGCTTTCTTT
. TRBJ2-1 TRBD2 TRBV9 CASSVQPSGAYNEQFF TGTGCCAGCAGCGTACAGCCTAGCGGGGCCTACAATGAGCAGTTCTTC
. TRBJ1-1 . TRBV7-9 CASSKGAEAFF TGTGCCAGCAGCAAGGGGGCTGAAGCTTTCTTT
. TRBJ2-7 TRBD2 TRBV2 CASTRLAGPGEQYF TGTGCCAGCACTCGACTAGCGGGGCCGGGGGAGCAGTACTTC
. TRBJ2-7 TRBD1 TRBV7-2 CASSLSTGQAYEQYF TGTGCCAGCAGCCTGTCGACGGGACAGGCATACGAGCAGTACTTC
. TRBJ2-7 . TRBV10-3 CAISESMGGPSYEQYF TGTGCCATCAGTGAGTCGATGGGGGGGCCCTCCTACGAGCAGTACTTC
. TRBJ1-5 . TRBV2 CASSEAGFRNQPQHF TGTGCCAGCAGTGAGGCGGGGTTTCGCAATCAGCCCCAGCATTTT
. TRBJ2-7 . TRBV25-1 CASRVSGHPYEQYF TGTGCCAGCAGAGTTTCGGGACACCCCTACGAGCAGTACTTC
. TRBJ1-5 TRBD1 TRBV24-1 CATSNTGGLGNQPQHF TGTGCCACCAGCAATACAGGGGGCTTGGGCAATCAGCCCCAGCATTTT
. TRBJ1-2 TRBD1 TRBV5-1 CASSLAGTGDGYTF TGCGCCAGCAGCTTGGCCGGGACAGGGGACGGCTACACCTTC
. TRBJ1-6 . TRBV3-1/TRBV3-2 CASSQSGGNSPLHF TGTGCCAGCAGCCAATCGGGTGGTAATTCACCCCTCCACTTT
. TRBJ2-7 TRBD2 TRBV7-9 CASSLAGLAVYEQYF TGTGCCAGCAGCTTAGCGGGACTAGCAGTTTACGAGCAGTACTTC
. TRBJ1-3 . TRBV2 CARTRETSGNTIYF TGTGCCAGGACGCGGGAGACCTCTGGAAACACCATATATTTT
. TRBJ2-5 . TRBV27 CASSLGWGRAQETQYF TGTGCCAGCAGTTTAGGATGGGGCAGGGCCCAAGAGACCCAGTACTTC
. TRBJ1-5 . TRBV3-1/TRBV3-2 CASSQVAGGQPQHF TGTGCCAGCAGCCAAGTTGCGGGGGGTCAGCCCCAGCATTTT
. TRBJ2-7 TRBD1 TRBV27 CASAGQGTHEQYF TGTGCCAGCGCGGGACAGGGGACCCACGAGCAGTACTTC
once TRBJ2-5 TRBD1 TRBV6-5 CASSYPYTGERGTQYF TGTGCCAGCAGTTACCCGTATACAGGGGAGAGGGGGACCCAGTACTTC
. TRBJ1-4 TRBD1 TRBV18 CASSTGIATNEKLFF TGTGCCAGCTCGACAGGGATTGCAACTAATGAAAAACTGTTTTTT
. TRBJ2-2 . TRBV9 CASSVGTANTGELFF TGTGCCAGCAGCGTAGGGACAGCGAACACCGGGGAGCTGTTTTTT
. TRBJ1-2 TRBD1 TRBV7-2 CASSQDRGKGYTF TGTGCCAGCAGCCAGGACAGGGGGAAAGGCTACACCTTC
. TRBJ2-1 TRBD1 TRBV6-6 CASRDIPGQGENEQFF TGTGCCAGCAGGGACATACCCGGACAGGGGGAAAATGAGCAGTTCTTC
. TRBJ1-4 TRBD1 TRBV2 CASVGQEREKLFF TGTGCCAGTGTGGGACAGGAGCGCGAAAAACTGTTTTTT
. TRBJ2-7 . TRBV2 CASSVGAGEQYF TGTGCCAGCAGTGTTGGGGCAGGGGAGCAGTACTTC
. TRBJ1-1 . TRBV10-3 CAISVSLNTEAFF TGTGCCATCAGTGTTTCATTGAACACTGAAGCTTTCTTT
few TRBJ1-1 TRBD1 TRBV28 CASSRQGGTEAFF TGTGCCAGCAGTCGACAGGGTGGCACTGAAGCTTTCTTT
. TRBJ1-1 TRBD1 TRBV19 CASSSDRGGNTEAFF TGTGCCAGTAGTTCGGACAGGGGGGGGAACACTGAAGCTTTCTTT
. TRBJ2-7 TRBD1 TRBV7-6 CASSSTPGQGYEQYF TGTGCCAGCAGCTCGACACCGGGACAGGGTTACGAGCAGTACTTC
. TRBJ1-6 TRBD1 TRBV19 CATSGQGPNSPLHF TGTGCCACCTCCGGACAGGGGCCCAATTCACCCCTCCACTTT
. TRBJ2-3 . TRBV11-3 CASSLGDGGQGDTQYF TGTGCCAGCAGCTTGGGGGACGGGGGGCAGGGAGATACGCAGTATTTT
. TRBJ2-2 . TRBV3-1/TRBV3-2 CASSQDPSLNTGELFF TGTGCCAGCAGCCAAGACCCTAGCCTGAACACCGGGGAGCTGTTTTTT
. TRBJ2-7 . TRBV30 CAWRARDSPGEQYF TGTGCCTGGAGAGCGAGGGACTCCCCCGGGGAGCAGTACTTC
. TRBJ2-7 . TRBV6-5 CASSLGQYYEQYF TGTGCCAGCAGTTTAGGACAGTACTACGAGCAGTACTTC
. TRBJ2-6 . TRBV4-3 CASSQDTGSSGANVLTF TGCGCCAGCAGCCAAGATACAGGGAGCTCTGGGGCCAACGTCCTGACTTTC
. TRBJ2-7 . TRBV3-1/TRBV3-2 CASSQGLSAYEQYF TGTGCCAGCAGCCAAGGACTCAGTGCCTACGAGCAGTACTTC
. TRBJ1-1 . TRBV5-5 CASSLSDTEAFF TGTGCCAGCAGCTTGTCGGACACTGAAGCTTTCTTT
. TRBJ2-3 TRBD2 TRBV7-6 CASSLRLAGGPTTDTQYF TGTGCCAGCAGCTTAAGACTAGCGGGGGGGCCTACCACAGATACGCAGTATTTT
. TRBJ1-4 TRBD1 TRBV30 CAWSQTTGDLRF TGTGCCTGGAGTCAGACCACAGGGGATCTTCGTTTT
. TRBJ1-5 TRBD1 TRBV19 CASTTTGASNQPQHF TGTGCCAGTACTACGACAGGGGCGTCAAATCAGCCCCAGCATTTT
. TRBJ2-7 TRBD1 TRBV7-7 CASSANRGSYEQYF TGTGCCAGCAGCGCCAACAGGGGGTCCTACGAGCAGTACTTC
once TRBJ2-1 TRBD1 TRBV6-5 CASSRDRGLSEQFF TGTGCCAGCAGCCGGGACAGGGGGTTAAGTGAGCAGTTCTTC
. TRBJ1-1 TRBD1 TRBV5-1 CASSLGQGATEAFF TGCGCCAGCAGCTTGGGACAGGGGGCCACTGAAGCTTTCTTT
. TRBJ2-5 TRBD2 TRBV4-1 CASSHDLAGGLPETQYF TGCGCCAGCAGCCATGACCTAGCGGGGGGGCTTCCAGAGACCCAGTACTTC
. TRBJ2-1 . TRBV7-9 CASSWAAGEQFF TGTGCCAGCAGCTGGGCCGCCGGCGAGCAGTTCTTC